This T cell receptor beta chain appears in the sequencing data of a study of siplizumab effects on memory and regulatory T cells. Study-level findings and limits: Only a minor fraction of alloreactive clones mapped to unstimulated subsets. Siplizumab conditions gave an average of about 70% Treg-derived mappable alloreactive CD4+ clones, versus 26.9% for controls. Naive T cell populations appeared to exhibit greater diversity than memory cells and appeared to be major alloresponse contributors.

The germline V gene has CDR1 SGHVS and CDR2 FQNEAQ. This CDR3 spans 16 amino acids. V lost 5 bases, J lost 5 bases, and 11 bases stayed unmatched. Per individual sample, approximately 100,000 TCR templates were assayed. TCRdb keeps only in-frame clones here, not all; method: immunoSEQ multiplex PCR. The sample yields around 120,000 clones, roughly 94% seen once. On this clone: Its antigen is unknown.

The sequence was collected from a human donor in good health. The chain is built from TRBV7-8 and TRBJ2-1, with 8 bases that match TRBD2. Input material: non-Treg CD4+ T cells sorted from blood. CDR3 DNA: TGTGCCAGCAGCATCCTAATTAGCGGGATAGACAATGAGCAGTTCTTC. Translation gives CASSILISGIDNEQFF.